These 17 T cell receptor beta chains were sequenced from one sample in a study of T cell repertoires in cytomegalovirus infection. Their antigens are not known. TCRdb re-called the reads with MiXCR, one entry per CDR3 protein. The data contain more than 300,000 distinct CDR3 sequences, 34% of them singletons. Sample: cultured PBMCs, taken from culture after CMV antigen stimulation. The receptor source for this set is a human donor in good health (CMV status not recorded). Some clones in this sample may be carry-over from other donors' samples.

This clonotype was counted a few times. The V and J genes are TRBV4-2 and TRBJ2-1; D is unclear. Germline V gives CDR1 LGHNA, CDR2 YNFKEQ. V was trimmed by 0 bases and J by 3 bases, leaving 12 bases between them. The CDR3 runs to 16 residues. CDR3 DNA sequence: TGTGCCAGCAGCCAAGAGGACGGGTCCCACTACAATGAGCAGTTCTTC. It codes for CASSQEDGSHYNEQFF.

The chain combines TRBV15 with TRBJ2-1; D might be TRBD2 (5 bases). Germline CDR1 LNHNV, CDR2 YYDKDF (reference sequence). This CDR3 is built from 16 residues. Trimming removed 0 bases from V and 8 bases from J, with 17 bases in between. CDR3 in DNA: TGTGCCACCAGCAGAGATATACACGGAGCCGGGGATGAGCAGTTCTTC. Translation: CATSRDIHGAGDEQFF.

The chain joins TRBV12-5 to TRBJ2-2; D call uncertain. Trimming removed 0 bases from V and 5 bases from J, with 10 bases in between. Germline V gene sequence: CDR1 LGHNT, CDR2 FRNRAP. The CDR3 totals 15 residues. CDR3: CASGLVRVGTGELFF. As DNA, the CDR3 is TGTGCTAGTGGTTTGGTACGCGTCGGTACCGGGGAGCTGTTTTTT.

This clonotype came up many times. The chain employs TRBV15 and TRBJ1-1, with TRBD1 as a possible D gene (5 bases). Germline V CDR1 and CDR2: LNHNV, YYDKDF (reference sequence). This CDR3 is 15 amino acids long. Trimming left V 5 bases short and J 5 bases short, with 18 bases between. CDR3 coding DNA: TGTGCCACCAGCGGACGGCTGGGGGGTAGGACTGAAGCTTTCTTT. Translation: CATSGRLGGRTEAFF.

This clonotype was counted ten times or more. This sequence joins TRBV7-2 and TRBJ2-5; D may be TRBD2 (6 bases). In germline, CDR1 is SGHTA, CDR2 FQGNSA. Trimming took off 5 bases at V and 4 bases at J, with 14 bases between the two ends. The CDR3 loop spans 14 amino acids. Here the CDR3 reads CASSLTTRGETQYF. CDR3 DNA: TGTGCCAGCAGCCTGACGACTAGGGGAGAGACCCAGTACTTC.

This clonotype was detected only a few times. J is TRBJ2-7 and V is TRBV12-3 or TRBV12-4; 10 positions agree with TRBD2. The CDR3 length is 14 residues. After removal of 7 bases from V and 5 bases from J, the junction contained 8 bases not matched to a gene. CDR3 in amino acids: CASMASGSMNEQYF. Written as DNA, the CDR3 is TGTGCCAGCATGGCTAGCGGGAGTATGAACGAGCAGTACTTC.

The V gene is TRBV19, the J gene TRBJ1-3, with D hard to call. Germline-derived CDR1 and CDR2 are LNHDA and SQIVND (reference sequence). CDR3 length equals 14 residues. Trimming left V 9 bases short and J 2 bases short, with 14 bases between. CDR3 amino acids: CASNRGMAGNTIYF. For the CDR3, the DNA is TGTGCCAGCAACCGGGGAATGGCTGGAAACACCATATATTTT.

The genes are TRBV29-1 and TRBJ2-1; a weak D match, TRBD1 (6 bases). In germline, CDR1 is SQVTM, CDR2 ANQGSEA. This CDR3 is 11 amino acids long. V lost 4 bases, J lost 9 bases, and 10 bases lay in between. The CDR3 protein is CSVAPGVEQFF. The CDR3 DNA reads TGCAGCGTTGCCCCAGGGGTTGAGCAGTTCTTC.

This clonotype occurred a few times. The chain is built from TRBV4-1 and TRBJ1-1; D is unresolved. Germline CDR1 and CDR2: MGHRA and YSYEKL. Trimming took off 1 base at V and 6 bases at J, with 12 bases between the two ends. This CDR3 is 14 amino acids long. The CDR3 spells CASSQAGEWAEAFF. In DNA form, the CDR3 reads TGCGCCAGCAGCCAAGCCGGGGAATGGGCTGAAGCTTTCTTT.

This clonotype was seen more than once but under ten times. The chain combines TRBV19 with TRBJ2-1; TRBD2 aligns across 7 bases. The trim removed 10 bases at V and 6 bases at J, leaving 9 bases unmatched. This CDR3 comprises 13 residues. The V gene's germline CDR1 is LNHDA and CDR2 SQIVND (reference sequence). CDR3 sequence reads: CATTGGSTNEQFF. The CDR3 DNA reads TGTGCCACGACTGGCGGGAGTACCAATGAGCAGTTCTTC.

The chain combines TRBV19 with TRBJ1-1; TRBD1 might be the D (6 bases). CDR1 and CDR2 (germline): LNHDA, SQIVND (reference sequence). The CDR3 has 12 residues. Trimming removed 6 bases at V and 5 bases at J, with 10 bases between. In DNA, the CDR3 is TGTGCCAGTAGGACAGGTGTTACTGAAGCTTTCTTT. Protein product: CASRTGVTEAFF.

This clonotype has more than one count but fewer than ten. This chain uses TRBV27 with TRBJ2-7; 11 positions agree with TRBD1. Germline V gene data show CDR1 as MNHEY and CDR2 as SMNVEV (reference sequence). The CDR3 totals 14 residues. After removal of 5 bases from V and 3 bases from J, the junction contained 3 bases not matched to a gene. The CDR3 region is CASSPGTGGYEQYV. CDR3 coding DNA: TGTGCCAGCAGTCCCGGGACAGGGGGCTACGAGCAGTACGTC.

The V and J genes are TRBV7-2 and TRBJ2-2; possibly TRBD2 for D (5 bases). Germline CDR1 reads SGHTA; CDR2 reads FQGNSA. V was shortened by 11 bases and J by 4 bases, with 8 bases between the two germline ends. The CDR3 is 11 residues long. CDR3 amino acids: CAAEGTGELFF. Written as DNA, the CDR3 is TGTGCCGCTGAGGGCACCGGGGAGCTGTTTTTT.

This chain connects TRBV7-2 to TRBJ1-2; a weak D match, TRBD1 (5 bases). This CDR3 has 14 amino acids. With 4 bases removed from V and 4 bases from J, the gap between germline ends came to 13 bases. Germline CDR1 SGHTA, CDR2 FQGNSA. The CDR3 DNA reads as TGTGCCAGCAGCTCCTCCAGGGTGCGCTATGGCTACACCTTC. Its translation is CASSSSRVRYGYTF. Filled out from reference TRBV7-2 and TRBJ1-2, the complete variable domain reads GAGVSQSPSNKVTEKGKDVELRCDPISGHTALYWYRQSLGQGLEFLIYFQGNSAPDKSGLPSDRFSAERTGGSVSTLTIQRTQQEDSAVYLCASSSSRVRYGYTFGSGTRLTVV.

In this sample, this clonotype turned up a few times. The V and J genes are TRBV11-2 and TRBJ1-3; 9 bases line up with TRBD1. CDR3 length: 15 amino acids. The J segment lost 2 bases and the V segment lost 5 bases, leaving 4 bases of the junction unmatched. CDR1 is SGHAT and CDR2 is FQNNGV in the germline V gene. CDR3 protein: CASSTGTGTGNTIYF. CDR3 in DNA: TGTGCCAGCAGCACCGGGACAGGGACTGGAAACACCATATATTTT.

In this sample, this clonotype turned up a few times. The chain joins TRBV6-5 to TRBJ2-2, with 7 bases lining up with TRBD1. Germline loops: CDR1 MNHEY, CDR2 SVGAGI. This CDR3 is built from 13 residues. The trim removed 4 bases at V and 6 bases at J, leaving 2 bases unmatched. The CDR3 coding sequence is TGTGCCAGCAGTTCGGACAGGCCCGGGGAGCTGTTTTTT. Amino acid sequence: CASSSDRPGELFF.

This clonotype has more than one count but fewer than ten. The V gene is TRBV6-2 or TRBV6-3, the J gene TRBJ2-5; no definite D call. Trimming took off 3 bases at V and 5 bases at J, with 7 bases between the two ends. Germline CDR1 MNHEY, CDR2 SVGEGT. The CDR3 covers 12 residues. The CDR3 sequence: CASSYVGETQYF. CDR3 coding DNA: TGTGCCAGCAGTTATGTCGGCGAGACCCAGTACTTC.